This entry lists 24 T cell receptor beta chains sequenced from one sample in a study of CD8+CD57+ T cells in acquired aplastic anemia. Patients sequenced had flow cytometry evidence of CD8+CD57+ cell expansion. Genomic DNA served as template for TCR beta VDJ and CDR3 profiling. TCRdb reprocessed the reads with MiXCR, giving one entry per CDR3 protein. In the table there are hundreds of thousands of distinct CDR3 sequences, under 40% of which are singletons. The sequenced sample consisted of sorted CD4+, CD8+, or CD8+CD57+ T cells (not recorded which) from PBMCs. These receptors were obtained from a human donor with aplastic anemia.

This chain links TRBV6-1 with TRBJ1-2; possible D gene TRBD1, 5 bases. CDR3 length equals 15 residues. CDR1 and CDR2 from the germline V gene are MNHNS and SASEGT. The V gene lost 7 bases and the J gene lost 0 bases, with 15 bases spanning the gap. The CDR3 bases are TGTGCCAGCACCCTCCGTCGGGACCCTAACTATGGCTACACCTTC. Translated, it gives CASTLRRDPNYGYTF.

As for this clonotype: No conserved phenylalanine or tryptophan is present at the end of the CDR3, so a read error is the likely explanation. No DNA is shown, since the ends of the CDR3 on it are uncertain; the CDR3 is the one TCRdb lists. The CDR3 loop is CSARDGTSGRPPI. This rearrangement joins TRBV20-1 to TRBJ2-1; the DNA was not compared with TRBD2, the D call given in the table. Counting both end residues, the CDR3 totals 13 amino acids. The V gene's germline CDR1 is DFQATT and CDR2 SNEGSKA (reference sequence).

J is TRBJ1-1 and V is TRBV19; 10 nucleotides agree with TRBD1. J was trimmed by 0 bases and V by 6 bases; bases with no gene match: 4. Germline CDR1 reads LNHDA; CDR2 reads SQIVND (reference sequence). This CDR3 has 15 amino acids. CDR3 sequence: CASRWDRGLNTEAFF. The DNA of the CDR3 is TGTGCCAGTAGATGGGACAGGGGATTGAACACTGAAGCTTTCTTT.

Note on this clonotype: This may be a read error: a much more frequent sequence differs by one nucleotide. The V and J genes are TRBV5-6 and TRBJ1-2; possibly TRBD1 for D (6 bases). The CDR3 consists of 12 residues. Germline assignment: CDR1 SGHDT and CDR2 YYEEEE. The CDR3 reads CANSSNRVGYTF. In DNA form, the CDR3 reads TGTGCCAACAGCTCGAACAGGGTTGGCTACACCTTC.

CDR3 protein: CASRVGATDEAFF. The CDR3 nucleotides read TGTGCCAGTAGGGTGGGTGCGACGGATGAAGCTTTCTTT. The chain employs TRBV19 and TRBJ1-1, with D unresolved. V lost 6 bases to trimming and J lost 7 bases, with 15 bases between them. The CDR3 loop spans 13 amino acids. Per the germline V gene, CDR1 is LNHDA and CDR2 is SQIVND (reference sequence).

CDR3 sequence reads: CAWSVRSGNTIYF. CDR3 sequence (DNA): TGTGCCTGGAGCGTCCGCTCTGGAAACACCATATATTTT. The V gene is TRBV30, the J gene TRBJ1-3, with unresolved D. CDR1 GTSNPN and CDR2 SVGIG come from the germline V gene (reference sequence). V was cut by 3 bases and J by 0 bases, with 6 bases left in between. The CDR3 is 13 residues long.

This clonotype was seen only a few times. This chain connects TRBV30 to TRBJ2-7, with D possibly TRBD2 on 5 matching bases. V shed 3 bases and J shed 2 bases, with 8 bases lying between them. The CDR3 totals 12 residues. Germline CDR1 is GTSNPN and CDR2 is SVGIG (reference sequence). CDR3 in amino acids: CAWRLGTYEQYF. CDR3 DNA sequence: TGTGCCTGGAGACTAGGGACCTACGAGCAGTACTTC. Drawing the rest from reference TRBV30 and TRBJ2-7, the complete variable domain is SQTIHQWPATLVQPVGSPLSLECTVEGTSNPNLYWYRQAAGRGLQLLFYSVGIGQISSEVPQNLSASRPQDRQFILSSKKLLLSDSGFYLCAWRLGTYEQYFGPGTRLTVT.

This clonotype showed up just a few times. The rearrangement uses TRBV2 and TRBJ2-2, with TRBD1 as a possible D gene (5 bases). Germline assignment: CDR1 SNHLY and CDR2 FYNNEI. The CDR3 loop spans 15 amino acids. V lost 5 bases and J lost 4, with 14 bases in between. This CDR3 is CASSLWGRVTGELFF. For the CDR3, the DNA is TGTGCCAGCAGTTTATGGGGCAGGGTCACCGGGGAGCTGTTTTTT. The full variable domain, with the rest looked up from reference TRBV2 and TRBJ2-2, is EPEVTQTPSHQVTQMGQEVILRCVPISNHLYFYWYRQILGQKVEFLVSFYNNEISEKSEIFDDQFSVERPDGSNFTLKIRSTKLEDSAMYFCASSLWGRVTGELFFGEGSRLTVL.

Ten or more counts support this clonotype. The chain joins TRBV15 to TRBJ1-4; TRBD1 is a possible D gene (6 bases). CDR1 is LNHNV, CDR2 YYDKDF, per germline (reference sequence). Trimming removed 0 bases from V and 7 bases from J, with 12 bases in between. The CDR3 length is 15 residues. In DNA, the CDR3 is TGTGCCACCAGCAGAGATTACAGGGTATCTGAAAAACTGTTTTTT. As protein: CATSRDYRVSEKLFF.

The chain carries TRBV12-3 or TRBV12-4 and TRBJ1-1, with no clear D. This CDR3 has 17 amino acids. Trimming took off 0 bases at V and 1 base at J, with 15 bases between the two ends. The CDR3, as DNA: TGTGCCAGCAGTTTAGCGCTAACAAGGGCCCCGAACACTGAAGCTTTCTTT. Translation gives CASSLALTRAPNTEAFF.

This clonotype was recorded at least ten times. CDR3 sequence (DNA): TGTGCCACCAGCAGGGACAGCCAAGAGACCCAGTACTTC. It codes for CATSRDSQETQYF. The V and J genes are TRBV15 and TRBJ2-5, with D perhaps matching TRBD1 (6 bases). Trimming shortened V by 3 bases and J by 1 base, and 6 bases separated the two germline ends. Germline CDR1 reads LNHNV; CDR2 reads YYDKDF (reference sequence). This CDR3 is 13 amino acids long.

The chain couples TRBV3-1 to TRBJ2-2; D is possibly TRBD1 (5 bases). V gave up 2 bases and J gave up 0 bases, with 10 bases separating them. CDR1 and CDR2 from the germline V gene are LGHDT and YNNKEL (reference sequence). The CDR3 is made up of 16 amino acids. CDR3 coding DNA: TGTGCCAGCAGCCAATTGGACACACCGAACACCGGGGAGCTGTTTTTT. Its protein product is CASSQLDTPNTGELFF. Filled out from reference TRBV3-1 and TRBJ2-2, the complete variable domain reads DTAVSQTPKYLVTQMGNDKSIKCEQNLGHDTMYWYKQDSKKFLKIMFSYNNKELIINETVPNRFSPKSPDKAHLNLHINSLELGDSAVYFCASSQLDTPNTGELFFGEGSRLTVL.

With respect to this clonotype: This sequence may be a read error, since a much larger clone differs from it by one base. The chain joins TRBV19 to TRBJ2-1, with 9 bases fitting TRBD2. Per germline, CDR1 LNHDA and CDR2 SQIVND (reference sequence). This CDR3 is built from 15 residues. Here the CDR3 DNA reads TGTGCCAGTGGCGGGACTAGCAAAGGGAGTAATGGGCAGTTCTTC. As protein: CASGGTSKGSNGQFF.

This CDR3 reads CASRNRLASHEQYF. CDR3 bases: TGTGCCAGCAGGAATAGACTAGCGAGCCACGAGCAGTACTTC. V and J are TRBV27 and TRBJ2-7, with 8 bases matching TRBD2. CDR1 and CDR2 from the germline V gene are MNHEY and SMNVEV (reference sequence). V lost 6 bases and J lost 5; bases outside the gene matches: 9. The CDR3 sequence is 14 residues long.

This clonotype was seen repeatedly, ten times or more. The genes are TRBV10-3 and TRBJ1-1; D may be TRBD1 (6 bases). V was pared by 11 bases and J by 0 bases, with 13 bases between. The CDR3 runs 13 residues. Per germline, CDR1 ENHRY and CDR2 SYGVKD. For the CDR3, the DNA is TGTGCCTCTACAGGGACCGTGAACACTGAAGCTTTCTTT. Translation gives CASTGTVNTEAFF.

This clonotype occurred many times. The J gene is TRBJ1-1, the V gene TRBV2; TRBD1 agrees at 7 bases. The germline CDR1 and CDR2 sequences are SNHLY and FYNNEI. This CDR3 has 13 amino acids. V shed 8 bases and J 0 bases; nucleotides not matched to a gene: 3. The CDR3 is CASGDSMNTEAFF. DNA for the CDR3: TGTGCCAGCGGGGACAGCATGAACACTGAAGCTTTCTTT. Full variable domain (remainder filled in from reference TRBV2 and TRBJ1-1): EPEVTQTPSHQVTQMGQEVILRCVPISNHLYFYWYRQILGQKVEFLVSFYNNEISEKSEIFDDQFSVERPDGSNFTLKIRSTKLEDSAMYFCASGDSMNTEAFFGQGTRLTVV.

This clonotype has ten or more counts. The V call is TRBV20-1, the J call TRBJ2-7; weak D call: TRBD2 (6 bases). Per germline, CDR1 DFQATT and CDR2 SNEGSKA (reference sequence). This CDR3 is 13 amino acids long. V lost 2 bases and J lost 4, with 12 bases in between. The CDR3 loop is CSARNEGLYEQYF. Here the CDR3 DNA reads TGCAGTGCTAGAAACGAGGGACTGTACGAGCAGTACTTC.

There are many counts of this clonotype. The DNA for the CDR3 is TGTGCCAGCAGCTTGGCAGGGAGGGATGGCTACACCTTC. Its protein is CASSLAGRDGYTF. The rearrangement joins TRBV5-6 to TRBJ1-2, with D perhaps TRBD1 (5 bases). CDR3 length equals 13 residues. V lost 0 bases to trimming and J lost 6 bases, with 9 bases between them. The germline gives CDR1 SGHDT, CDR2 YYEEEE. Supplemented by reference TRBV5-6 and TRBJ1-2, the full variable domain reads DAGVTQSPTHLIKTRGQQVTLRCSPKSGHDTVSWYQQALGQGPQFIFQYYEEEERQRGNFPDRFSGHQFPNYSSELNVNALLLGDSALYLCASSLAGRDGYTFGSGTRLTVV.

This chain links TRBV7-9 with TRBJ1-1; D call uncertain. V shed 7 bases and J shed 1 base, with 10 bases lying between them. The germline CDR1 and CDR2 sequences are SEHNR and FQNEAQ (reference sequence). The length of the CDR3 is 13 residues. The CDR3 is CASTGVANTEAFF. The CDR3 nucleotides are TGTGCCAGCACCGGGGTTGCGAACACTGAAGCTTTCTTT.

This clonotype was seen repeatedly, ten times or more. This chain connects TRBV7-2 to TRBJ1-2; perhaps TRBD1 as D (5 bases). CDR1 is SGHTA, CDR2 FQGNSA, per germline. This CDR3 contains 13 residues. The V end was cut by 5 bases, the J end by 4 bases, with 11 bases between. CDR3 DNA sequence: TGTGCCAGCAGCACCGGGACCTCCTATGGCTACACCTTC. It yields the protein CASSTGTSYGYTF.

This clonotype has at least ten counts. The chain links TRBV29-1 to TRBJ2-1, with 10 bases that match TRBD1. This CDR3 spans 15 amino acids. Trimming cost V 3 bases and J 5 bases; bases outside gene matches: 7. The germline gives CDR1 SQVTM, CDR2 ANQGSEA. CDR3 nucleotide sequence: TGCAGCGTTGACCCCGGGACAGGGGCCGACAATGAGCAGTTCTTC. Translation gives CSVDPGTGADNEQFF.

In this sample, this clonotype turned up many times. The DNA of the CDR3 is TGTGCCAGCAGCTTACAGGAGAACTATGGCTACACCTTC. The encoded protein is CASSLQENYGYTF. The chain combines TRBV13 with TRBJ1-2; no definite D call. Germline V CDR1 and CDR2: PRHDT, FYEKMQ (reference sequence). Trimming pared 2 bases from V and 2 bases from J, leaving 6 bases between. The CDR3 is made up of 13 amino acids. Drawing the rest from reference TRBV13 and TRBJ1-2, the complete variable domain is AAGVIQSPRHLIKEKRETATLKCYPIPRHDTVYWYQQGPGQDPQFLISFYEKMQSDKGSIPDRFSAQQFSDYHSELNMSSLELGDSALYFCASSLQENYGYTFGSGTRLTVV.

At least ten counts were recorded for this clonotype. CDR3 nucleotide sequence: TGTGCCAGCAGCACCGGACAGGTGGATTTGGAAGCTTTCTTT. Its translation is CASSTGQVDLEAFF. The chain has TRBV7-9 and TRBJ1-1, with 7 positions matching TRBD1. The V gene end was trimmed by 5 bases and the J gene end by 8 bases; junction bases not matched to a gene: 11. The CDR3 contains 14 residues. Germline loops: CDR1 SEHNR, CDR2 FQNEAQ (reference sequence).

This clonotype was seen a single time. V is TRBV9 and J is TRBJ2-1, with D possibly TRBD2 on 6 matching bases. The V gene's germline CDR1 is SGDLS and CDR2 YYNGEE. This CDR3 has 15 amino acids. V lost 3 bases and J 3 bases, leaving 13 bases between the germline ends. CDR3 sequence reads: CASSAGTPRYNEQFF. CDR3 nucleotide sequence: TGTGCCAGCAGCGCCGGGACTCCTCGCTACAATGAGCAGTTCTTC. The whole variable domain, remainder taken from reference TRBV9 and TRBJ2-1, is DSGVTQTPKHLITATGQRVTLRCSPRSGDLSVYWYQQSLDQGLQFLIQYYNGEERAKGNILERFSAQQFPDLHSELNLSSLELGDSALYFCASSAGTPRYNEQFFGPGTRLTVL.